This T cell receptor beta chain emerged from a study of T cell responses to AZD1222 COVID-19 vaccine. General study points: Clonal diversity may have been underestimated in mostly white British donors. Across spike, vaccine-associated CD4 TCRs were found, dominant at 160-218 and 743-854. Repertoires were sampled only after the peak T cell response.

TCRdb keeps only in-frame clones here, not all; method: immunoSEQ multiplex PCR. Among around 150,000 clones, 90% to 95% were seen once, and the ten largest hold 4%. Points on this clone: No antigen is known for it.

The origin of this receptor is an adult who received the AZD1222 COVID-19 vaccine. The sequencing here drew on peripheral blood, taken 28 days after the second AZD1222 dose.

CDR3 bases: TGTGCCAGCAGCCAAGATTGGGGTCGGGATTCACCCCTCCACTTT. Encoded protein: CASSQDWGRDSPLHF. The chain joins TRBV3-1 (or the pseudogene TRBV3-2) to TRBJ1-6; D is uncertain. Germline assignment: CDR1 LGHDT and CDR2 YNNKEL (reference sequence). Trimming took off 0 bases at V and 8 bases at J, with 11 bases between the two ends. The CDR3 is made up of 15 amino acids.